These T cell receptor beta chains were read from a single sample in a study of blood T cell repertoires in COVID-19. Sequenced by immunoSEQ multiplex PCR; TCRdb stores in-frame clones only, minus some. The repertoire consists of about 170,000 clones, with roughly 84% occurring once and the leading ten covering under 3.5%. Sample: peripheral blood. These receptors originate from a woman aged 55 to 70 with acute or convalescent COVID-19. CDR3s include the opening cysteine and the closing phenylalanine or tryptophan. Each record gives: J gene, V gene, D gene, clone size, CDR3 protein, CDR3 DNA. D genes are given only for firm matches. Size is stated for part of the rows, as once, few or many counts, or as a class when the clone is expanded.

TRBJ1-3 | TRBV6-2/TRBV6-3 | . | . | CASSYAGQLLSGNTIYF | TGTGCCAGCAGTTACGCCGGACAGCTCCTCTCTGGAAACACCATATATTTT
TRBJ1-3 | TRBV18 | TRBD1 | . | CASSPQGAGNTIYF | TGTGCCAGCTCACCACAGGGGGCCGGAAACACCATATATTTT
TRBJ1-1 | TRBV7-3 | . | . | CASSRLPTGIGTEAFF | TGTGCCAGCAGCCGTTTACCTACAGGGATAGGGACTGAAGCTTTCTTT
TRBJ1-2 | TRBV16 | TRBD1 | . | CASSSLPGTGGYTF | TGTGCCAGCAGCTCGCTCCCCGGGACAGGGGGCTACACCTTC
TRBJ2-1 | TRBV12-5 | . | once | CASGLSTADEQFF | TGTGCTAGTGGTTTGTCCACCGCGGATGAGCAGTTCTTC
TRBJ1-3 | TRBV19 | TRBD1 | . | CASTTGGTGNTIYF | TGTGCCAGTACAACAGGGGGCACTGGAAACACCATATATTTT
TRBJ2-3 | TRBV3-1/TRBV3-2 | TRBD2 | . | CASSPSPGLEADTQYF | TGTGCCAGCAGCCCAAGCCCGGGACTAGAGGCAGATACGCAGTATTTT
TRBJ1-5 | TRBV2 | . | . | CASSIQGLREPQHF | TGTGCCAGCAGCATACAGGGTTTGCGAGAGCCCCAGCATTTT
TRBJ2-7 | TRBV19 | . | . | CASSIGSGGGFYEQYF | TGTGCCAGTAGTATTGGATCGGGGGGCGGTTTTTACGAGCAGTACTTC
TRBJ1-6 | TRBV19 | TRBD1 | . | CASSPGTDNSPLHF | TGTGCCAGTAGCCCTGGGACAGATAATTCACCCCTCCACTTT
TRBJ2-1 | TRBV7-9 | TRBD1 | . | CASRGAGTGGFGEQFF | TGTGCCAGCAGGGGCGCCGGGACAGGGGGCTTCGGTGAGCAGTTCTTC
TRBJ1-5 | TRBV10-1 | . | . | CASPLYQPGTHSNQPQHF | TGCGCCAGCCCCCTTTACCAACCCGGGACACATAGCAATCAGCCCCAGCATTTT
TRBJ2-3 | TRBV7-6 | TRBD1 | . | CASSPRTGLTDTQYF | TGTGCCAGCAGCCCCCGGACAGGCCTCACAGATACGCAGTATTTT
TRBJ1-2 | TRBV5-4 | . | . | CASSLGVRKGGRDGYTF | TGTGCCAGCAGCTTGGGCGTTCGCAAAGGGGGAAGGGATGGCTACACCTTC
TRBJ2-2 | TRBV28 | TRBD1 | . | CASRDRGQVTGELFF | TGTGCCAGCAGAGACAGGGGGCAGGTCACCGGGGAGCTGTTTTTT
TRBJ2-1 | TRBV3-1/TRBV3-2 | . | . | CASNRGIDNEQFF | TGTGCCAGCAACCGGGGGATAGACAATGAGCAGTTCTTC
TRBJ2-1 | TRBV27 | TRBD2 | . | CASSPGLAAKANEQFF | TGTGCCAGCAGTCCGGGACTAGCGGCGAAGGCCAATGAGCAGTTCTTC
TRBJ2-3 | TRBV6-4 | . | few | CASSDDSTDTQYF | TGTGCCAGCAGTGATGACTCCACAGATACGCAGTATTTT
TRBJ1-1 | TRBV5-1 | TRBD1 | . | CASSGTDMNTEAFF | TGCGCCAGCAGCGGGACAGATATGAACACTGAAGCTTTCTTT
TRBJ2-3 | TRBV7-2 | TRBD2 | . | CASSLGLAGGYTDTQYF | TGTGCCAGCAGCTTAGGACTAGCGGGGGGGTACACAGATACGCAGTATTTT
TRBJ2-7 | TRBV5-6 | . | few | CASSARGLSSYEQYF | TGTGCCAGCAGCGCCAGGGGTCTCAGCTCCTACGAGCAGTACTTC
TRBJ1-2 | TRBV30 | TRBD1 | . | CAWDSRQGIHGYTF | TGTGCCTGGGATTCCAGACAGGGGATTCATGGCTACACCTTC
TRBJ2-7 | TRBV19 | TRBD1 | . | CASSTDRGGYEQYF | TGTGCCAGTAGTACGGACAGGGGGGGCTACGAGCAGTACTTC
TRBJ1-2 | TRBV12-3/TRBV12-4 | . | . | CASAQANYGYTF | TGTGCCAGCGCCCAGGCCAACTATGGCTACACCTTC
TRBJ1-2 | TRBV12-3/TRBV12-4 | . | . | CASSSGFSYGYTF | TGTGCCAGCAGTTCAGGGTTTAGCTATGGCTACACCTTC
TRBJ1-1 | TRBV27 | TRBD1 | . | CASRHRQGGNTEAFF | TGTGCCAGCCGTCACAGACAGGGGGGAAACACTGAAGCTTTCTTT
TRBJ1-4 | TRBV24-1 | TRBD1 | . | CATSDYTGAPNEKLFF | TGTGCCACCAGTGACTATACAGGGGCCCCTAATGAAAAACTGTTTTTT
TRBJ2-7 | TRBV5-6 | . | . | CASSLGRVNEQYF | TGTGCCAGCAGCTTGGGGAGGGTCAACGAGCAGTACTTC
TRBJ2-4 | TRBV18 | . | . | CASSRGKNIQYF | TGTGCCAGCTCACGCGGAAAAAACATTCAGTACTTC
TRBJ1-2 | TRBV6-2/TRBV6-3 | TRBD1 | . | CASSILQWGQVF | TGTGCCAGCAGTATCCTTCAGTGGGGACAGGTCTTC